This T cell receptor beta chain was identified during a study of T cell repertoires in cytomegalovirus infection. Study context: CMV epitopes used comprised recently identified HLA-C-restricted ones and well-studied HLA-B-restricted ones. Public TCR beta signatures marked donors with CMV infection and the matching HLA. Broader study findings: CMV-specific TCR beta clonotypes restricted by HLA-C dominated the ex vivo response. Cumulative frequency of public TCR beta families picked out carriers of CMV plus the relevant HLA.

Between the trimmed V and J ends, which lost 3 bases and 8 bases, there was a span of 10 bases. Per the germline V gene, CDR1 is LNHNV and CDR2 is YYDKDF (reference sequence). This CDR3 has 12 amino acids. TCRdb re-called the reads through MiXCR, storing one row per CDR3 protein. The sample yields roughly 46,000 distinct CDR3 sequences, around 18% seen once. About this clonotype itself: Its matching antigen is unknown.

The clonotype comes from a human donor in good health (CMV status not recorded). Some clones in this sample may be carry-over from other donors' samples. V gene TRBV15 combines with J gene TRBJ1-1; TRBD1 is a possible D gene (5 bases). The sequences come from CD8+ T cells from cultured PBMCs, collected from culture after CMV antigen stimulation. CDR3 coding DNA: TGTGCCACCAGCAGTATATACAGGGAAGCTTTCTTT. Its protein is CATSSIYREAFF.